The entry that follows covers one T cell receptor (beta chain) sequence. Its antigen remains unknown. The sample originates from a study of cytomegalovirus exposure and HLA in healthy donors. Whole-study findings and limits: Listed as cytomegalovirus-associated were 150 or so TCR beta chains. Most sequenced TCRs were rare (though some public TCRs occurred in many donors). Three chains tied to CMV proved CMV antigen-specific in vitro.

The donors were part of the roughly 130-subject validation cohort, which stood apart from the approximately 640-subject first cohort. V was clipped by 3 bases and J by 7 bases; unmatched bases: 7. CDR3 length: 14 amino acids. Germline V CDR1 and CDR2: LGHNA, YSLEER. Libraries were prepared by immunoSEQ multiplex PCR; TCRdb keeps only in-frame clonotypes and omits some of them. The sample has hundreds of thousands of clones; about 86% are singletons. The receptor comes from a man between 18 and 29 years old in good health and CMV-seronegative. Sequencing was performed on PBMCs. The chain joins TRBV4-3 to TRBJ1-1; the match to TRBD1 covers 8 bases. In DNA, the CDR3 is TGCGCCAGCAGCCAGGCCCGACAGGGGATTGAAGCTTTCTTT. It translates to CASSQARQGIEAFF.